A single sample gave rise to the 6 T cell receptor beta chains below, sequenced in a study of blood T cell repertoires in COVID-19. Here immunoSEQ multiplex PCR was the method, and the copy in TCRdb shows in-frame clones only, minus some. Among nearly 350,000 clones listed, more than 75% were seen once. Sequenced material: peripheral blood. These receptors were collected from a young woman who had recovered from COVID-19.

This rearrangement joins TRBV4-3 to TRBJ2-6; possibly TRBD1 for D (5 bases). CDR1 and CDR2 from the germline V gene are LGHNA and YSLEER. V lost 0 bases and J 4 bases, leaving 10 bases between the germline ends. This CDR3 is built from 16 residues. The CDR3 spells CASSQEAGSGANVLTF. CDR3 nucleotides: TGCGCCAGCAGCCAAGAGGCAGGGTCAGGGGCCAACGTCCTGACTTTC.

This clone occurred a few times. This sequence joins TRBV7-9 and TRBJ1-2; D unclear. CDR1 is SEHNR, CDR2 FQNEAQ, per germline (reference sequence). The germline V and J ends were trimmed by 2 bases and 8 bases, with 6 bases remaining between them. The CDR3 totals 11 residues. Here the CDR3 DNA reads TGTGCCAGCAGCTTAATCGGGGGCTACACCTTC. Encoded protein: CASSLIGGYTF.

This rearrangement joins TRBV5-4 to TRBJ2-3, with D hard to call. The CDR3 is 15 residues long. Trimming pared 4 bases from V and 2 bases from J, leaving 14 bases between. Germline V gene lookup returns CDR1 SGHNT and CDR2 YYREEE (reference sequence). The CDR3 region is CASSDKSEHTDTQYF. CDR3 nucleotides: TGTGCCAGCAGCGACAAATCAGAACACACAGATACGCAGTATTTT.

The chain combines TRBV18 with TRBJ1-1, with unresolved D. The CDR3 runs 16 residues. The germline gives CDR1 KGHSH, CDR2 LQKENI. V lost 3 bases, J lost 1 base, and 15 bases lay in between. The CDR3 nucleotides are TGTGCCAGCTCACCCTCCCCAGGAAACAAGAACACTGAAGCTTTCTTT. As protein: CASSPSPGNKNTEAFF.

The chain uses TRBV9 and TRBJ2-1; no firm D call. Trimming left V 0 bases short and J 0 bases short, with 10 bases between. CDR1 and CDR2 from the germline V gene are SGDLS and YYNGEE. The CDR3 consists of 16 residues. In DNA form, the CDR3 reads TGTGCCAGCAGCGTAGCCCGATCCGGCTCCTACAATGAGCAGTTCTTC. Its translation is CASSVARSGSYNEQFF.

This clone appeared once. V and J are TRBV6-1 and TRBJ2-7; TRBD2 might be the D (5 bases). The CDR3 has 15 residues. V was clipped by 3 bases and J by 0 bases, with 12 bases between them. CDR1 and CDR2 (germline): MNHNS, SASEGT. The CDR3 DNA sequence: TGTGCCAGCAGTGAGACGACGGGGTACTCCTACGAGCAGTACGTC. Its protein product is CASSETTGYSYEQYV.